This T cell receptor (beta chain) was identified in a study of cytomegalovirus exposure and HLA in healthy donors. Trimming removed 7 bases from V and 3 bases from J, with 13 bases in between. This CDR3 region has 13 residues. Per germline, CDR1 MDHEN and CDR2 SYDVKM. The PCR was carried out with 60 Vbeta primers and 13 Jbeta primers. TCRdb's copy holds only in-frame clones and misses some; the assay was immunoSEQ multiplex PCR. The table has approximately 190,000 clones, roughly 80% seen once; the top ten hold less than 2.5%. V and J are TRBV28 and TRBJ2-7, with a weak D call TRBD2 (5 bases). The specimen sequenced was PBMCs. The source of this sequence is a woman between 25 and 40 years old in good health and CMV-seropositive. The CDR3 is CASIGNPSYEQYF. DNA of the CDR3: TGTGCCAGCATCGGGAATCCTAGCTACGAGCAGTACTTC.